The 12 T cell receptor beta chains reported below all come from one sample, sequenced in a study of identical twins (dated by TCRdb to between 2015 and 2016). Library construction relied on 5' RACE. TCRdb records Illumina HiSeq 2000 as the sequencer. TCRdb reprocessed the public reads (quality trimming at Q25 with fastp, clone calling with MiXCR) and kept in-frame beta chains. A single entry per CDR3 protein holds the most common genes and DNA from its merged rows. This sample lists approximately 600,000 distinct CDR3 sequences; roughly 9.9% were detected once. Around 3% of the sample lies in the top ten. These data were also filed under a second study, of yellow fever vaccine responses in identical twins.

Sequences were obtained from PBMCs. Receptor source: a woman aged 18 to 35 in good health.

This chain connects TRBV4-2 to TRBJ2-5; 11 bases are shared with TRBD2. The V and J ends lost 8 bases and 2 bases, in that order; junction bases with no gene match: 13. The CDR3 runs to 17 residues. Germline CDR1 reads LGHNA; CDR2 reads YNFKEQ. The CDR3 loop is CASGPGPSGGIQETQYF. As DNA, the CDR3 is TGTGCCAGCGGCCCTGGGCCTAGCGGGGGGATACAAGAGACCCAGTACTTC.

This clonotype was seen at least ten times. The chain employs TRBV20-1 and TRBJ2-2, with TRBD2 as a possible D gene (6 bases). Germline CDR1 is DFQATT and CDR2 is SNEGSKA (reference sequence). Trimming pared 1 base from V and 6 bases from J, leaving 15 bases between. The CDR3 is 15 residues long. CDR3 amino acids: CSARVVGTGPGELFF. The CDR3 DNA reads as TGCAGTGCTAGAGTAGTAGGGACTGGACCCGGGGAGCTGTTTTTT.

The chain links TRBV7-9 to TRBJ2-3, with 10 bases that match TRBD2. With 2 bases clipped from V and 1 base from J, the junction kept 6 bases outside the gene matches. Germline CDR1 is SEHNR and CDR2 is FQNEAQ (reference sequence). The CDR3 loop spans 17 amino acids. CDR3 DNA: TGTGCCAGCAGCTTATGGCCTAGCGGGGGCCGCACAGATACGCAGTATTTT. Translating it yields CASSLWPSGGRTDTQYF.

The V and J genes are TRBV6-5 and TRBJ1-1; 12 nucleotides align to TRBD1. Trimming removed 2 bases from V and 4 bases from J; junction bases left unmatched: 14. The CDR3 consists of 19 residues. Germline assignment: CDR1 MNHEY and CDR2 SVGAGI. This CDR3 is CASSYLYIPGQGASTEAFF. In nucleotides, the CDR3 is TGTGCCAGCAGTTACCTATATATTCCGGGACAGGGGGCGAGCACTGAAGCTTTCTTT.

This clonotype was counted a few times. In nucleotides, the CDR3 is TGCAGTGCTAGAGACGGGGGCCCCTCCAAAGAGACCCAGTACTTC. This translates into CSARDGGPSKETQYF. The chain links TRBV20-1 to TRBJ2-5; D tentatively fits TRBD1 or TRBD2 (6 bases each). The V gene lost 0 bases and the J gene lost 3 bases, with 14 bases spanning the gap. The germline V gene has CDR1 DFQATT and CDR2 SNEGSKA (reference sequence). This CDR3 has 15 residues.

This clonotype came up a few times. V is TRBV20-1 and J is TRBJ2-3; TRBD2 matches 9 bases. V lost 2 bases to trimming and J lost 1 base; unmatched junction nucleotides: 7. Germline assignment: CDR1 DFQATT and CDR2 SNEGSKA (reference sequence). The CDR3 is 16 residues long. The CDR3 protein is CSARYAWTSGTDTQYF. For the CDR3, the DNA is TGCAGTGCTAGATATGCCTGGACTAGCGGCACAGATACGCAGTATTTT.

The chain uses TRBV6-1 and TRBJ2-1, with TRBD2 matching 9 bases. This CDR3 region has 14 residues. J was trimmed by 7 bases and V by 7 bases; bases with no gene match: 8. Looked up from germline, CDR1 is MNHNS and CDR2 is SASEGT. In nucleotides, the CDR3 is TGTGCCAGCAAAACTAGCGGGCGGGGGAATGAGCAGTTCTTC. This codes for CASKTSGRGNEQFF.

The sample holds many counts of this clonotype. This chain connects TRBV20-1 to TRBJ2-7; D uncertain. CDR3 length: 14 amino acids. From germline, CDR1 is DFQATT and CDR2 SNEGSKA (reference sequence). Trimming removed 1 base at V and 0 bases at J, with 10 bases between. This CDR3 is CSARVPGSSYEQYF. The CDR3 nucleotides read TGCAGTGCTAGAGTTCCGGGTTCCTCCTACGAGCAGTACTTC.

This clonotype was counted a few times. The V gene is TRBV20-1, the J gene TRBJ2-7, with TRBD1 identical over 8 bases. Germline CDR1 reads DFQATT; CDR2 reads SNEGSKA (reference sequence). This CDR3 region has 15 residues. The V segment lost 7 bases and the J segment 5 bases; nucleotides outside the gene matches: 16. CDR3 nucleotide sequence: TGCAGTGTTAAATACCCCAGGGGGACAGGAGACGAGCAGTACTTC. It codes for CSVKYPRGTGDEQYF.

This clonotype was observed at least ten times. The chain couples TRBV21-1 to TRBJ2-3; whether TRBD1, the table's D call, matches the DNA was not checked. TRBV21-1 represents a pseudogene. The CDR3 spans 17 residues. CDR3 residues: CARRRQGPSSSTDTQYF. The CDR3 DNA follows: TGTGCCAGAAGGAGGCAGGGGCCAAGTTCTAGCACAGATACGCAGTATTTT.

This clonotype has at least ten counts. The chain is built from TRBV5-1 and TRBJ2-1, with D hard to call. Trimming took 0 bases from V and 0 from J, leaving 7 bases between them. There are 15 residues in the CDR3. Germline CDR1 and CDR2: SGHRS and YFSETQ. In DNA form, the CDR3 reads TGCGCCAGCAGCTTGGCCTCGAGCTCCTACAATGAGCAGTTCTTC. It specifies CASSLASSSYNEQFF.

This clonotype was detected only a few times. The genes are TRBV12-3 or TRBV12-4 and TRBJ1-5, with TRBD1 as a possible D gene (6 bases). This CDR3 has 13 residues. Trimming shortened V by 6 bases and J by 9 bases, and 15 bases separated the two germline ends. The CDR3 sequence is CASREDSYLPQHF. Written as DNA, the CDR3 is TGTGCCAGCAGGGAGGACAGTTATTTGCCCCAGCATTTT.